What follows are 6 T cell receptor beta chains derived from one specimen sequenced in a study of identical twins. TCRdb reprocessed the 5' RACE reads via MiXCR and lists one record per CDR3 protein. The sample records 300,000 to 400,000 distinct CDR3 sequences, 9% to 15% being singletons. The sample also formed part of further work on yellow fever vaccine responses in identical twins.

Sequenced material: CD8+ T cells sorted from blood. Receptors originate from a woman aged 18-29 years in good health.

This clonotype occurred many times. The genes are TRBV6-4 and TRBJ2-1; D gene unclear. V gave up 0 bases and J gave up 3 bases, with 3 bases separating them. The CDR3 covers 13 residues. The germline V gene has CDR1 MRHNA and CDR2 SNTAGT. In nucleotides, the CDR3 is TGTGCCAGCAGTGACTCGGACTACAATGAGCAGTTCTTC. It translates to CASSDSDYNEQFF.

Only a few counts were recorded for this clonotype. This chain joins TRBV28 and TRBJ2-1; D is unresolved. Per the germline V gene, CDR1 is MDHEN and CDR2 is SYDVKM. Between the trimmed V and J ends, which lost 6 bases and 0 bases, there was a span of 18 bases. The CDR3 length is 17 residues. The CDR3 region is CASSLKYFKSSYNEQFF. CDR3 coding DNA: TGTGCCAGCAGCCTAAAATATTTCAAAAGCTCCTACAATGAGCAGTTCTTC.

This clonotype was seen more than once but under ten times. This rearrangement joins TRBV4-1 to TRBJ2-3, with unresolved D. Germline-derived CDR1 and CDR2 are MGHRA and YSYEKL. The CDR3 runs to 15 residues. Trimming removed 3 bases from V and 2 bases from J, with 12 bases in between. The CDR3 protein is CASSHGRQFTDTQYF. CDR3 DNA: TGCGCCAGCAGCCATGGTCGACAATTCACAGATACGCAGTATTTT.

The chain uses TRBV20-1 and TRBJ2-1; D gene unclear. Germline loops: CDR1 DFQATT, CDR2 SNEGSKA (reference sequence). This CDR3 comprises 12 residues. Deletions cut 7 bases from V and 5 bases from J, with 12 bases between. Written as DNA, the CDR3 is TGCAGTGTTGACGTCGAAAACAATGAGCAGTTCTTC. Encoded protein: CSVDVENNEQFF.

The chain employs TRBV11-3 and TRBJ2-7, with a weak D call TRBD2 (6 bases). The V gene lost 3 bases and the J gene lost 6 bases, with 12 bases spanning the gap. Germline CDR1 is SGHNT and CDR2 is YENEEA. CDR3 length: 13 residues. The CDR3 reads CASSLTGGSEQYV. Written as DNA, the CDR3 is TGTGCCAGCAGCTTGACCGGAGGGAGCGAGCAGTACGTC.

This clonotype has only a few counts. The gene calls are TRBV15 and TRBJ2-7, with D perhaps assigned TRBD1 or TRBD2 (5 bases each). CDR1 and CDR2 from the germline V gene are LNHNV and YYDKDF (reference sequence). This CDR3 is built from 24 residues. Trimming took off 2 bases at V and 0 bases at J, with 38 bases between the two ends. The CDR3, as DNA: TGTGCCACCAGCAGAAACCGGGCTAGATCCTTACTTGGGGGTGCACCTCCGTGCTCCTACGAGCAGTACGTC. Protein product: CATSRNRARSLLGGAPPCSYEQYV.